The 26 T cell receptor beta chains below were found in one sample sequenced in a study of identifying expanded T cells in peripheral blood. Profiled with immunoSEQ multiplex PCR; TCRdb holds only in-frame clones, not every one. In the table there are some 95,000 clones, approximately 84% of which are singletons. The source material was blood. The source is a person aged 18 to 70 in good health.

The chain carries TRBV7-9 and TRBJ1-1; D is unclear. The CDR3 covers 13 residues. V lost 1 base to trimming and J lost 2 bases, with 5 bases between them. CDR1 is SEHNR, CDR2 FQNEAQ, per germline (reference sequence). The CDR3: CASSLDLNTEAFF. The CDR3 nucleotides read TGTGCCAGCAGCTTAGACCTCAACACTGAAGCTTTCTTT.

This clone was detected only a few times. The chain combines TRBV9 with TRBJ1-6; 11 positions match TRBD1. The CDR3 sequence is 15 residues long. With V trimmed by 2 bases and J by 9 bases, 4 bases remained unmatched. Looked up from germline, CDR1 is SGDLS and CDR2 is YYNGEE. The CDR3 bases are TGTGCCAGCAGCGTGGGTGGGACAGGGGGTTCACCCCTCCACTTT. Protein sequence: CASSVGGTGGSPLHF.

The count of this clone is one. The V and J genes are TRBV19 and TRBJ1-5; TRBD1 aligns across 8 bases. The germline V gene encodes CDR1 LNHDA and CDR2 SQIVND (reference sequence). CDR3 length equals 14 residues. V dropped 7 bases and J dropped 7; count of bases not matched to a gene: 9. The CDR3 nucleotides read TGTGCCAGTACGGTCCAGGGGGCGAACCAGCCCCAGCATTTT. Translated: CASTVQGANQPQHF.

This clone was observed a handful of times. The V gene is TRBV27, the J gene TRBJ2-6; TRBD2 is a possible D gene (5 bases). This CDR3 spans 15 amino acids. Trimming removed 2 bases at V and 4 bases at J, with 9 bases between. From germline, CDR1 is MNHEY and CDR2 SMNVEV (reference sequence). The CDR3 here is CASSLGGSGANVLTF. The CDR3 DNA reads as TGTGCCAGCAGTTTAGGAGGTTCCGGGGCCAACGTCCTGACTTTC.

The CDR3 region has the DNA TGTGCCAGCAGCTTGGTCCCAGGGACTACTAATGAAAAACTGTTTTTT. This gives the protein CASSLVPGTTNEKLFF. The genes are TRBV5-6 and TRBJ1-4, with a possible D match to TRBD1 (5 bases). The V gene's germline CDR1 is SGHDT and CDR2 YYEEEE. The CDR3 covers 16 residues. Trimming removed 0 bases at V and 2 bases at J, with 11 bases between.

This clone occurred once. The V and J genes are TRBV6-5 and TRBJ2-3; 7 bases match TRBD1. Germline V gene sequence: CDR1 MNHEY, CDR2 SVGAGI. The CDR3 runs to 15 residues. The junction had 10 bases not matched to a gene; V was cut back by 7 bases and J by 3 bases. The CDR3 region is CASKKQGRRTDTQYF. The DNA of the CDR3 is TGTGCCAGCAAAAAACAGGGGAGAAGGACAGATACGCAGTATTTT.

The DNA of the CDR3 is TGCGCCAGCAGTCCGCAGGGGGAAATCGGTAGTGAGCAGTTCTTC. It specifies CASSPQGEIGSEQFF. The chain has TRBV10-2 and TRBJ2-1, with TRBD1 identical over 7 bases. V was clipped by 5 bases and J by 9 bases; unmatched bases: 13. This CDR3 is 15 amino acids long. Germline values: CDR1 WSHSY, CDR2 SAAADI.

The chain joins TRBV4-3 to TRBJ2-6, with a tentative D call TRBD2 (5 bases). V was shortened by 0 bases and J by 0 bases, with 9 bases between the two germline ends. The CDR3 is 17 amino acids. The germline gives CDR1 LGHNA, CDR2 YSLEER. The CDR3 DNA follows: TGCGCCAGCAGCCAAGACCAAACTAGCTCTGGGGCCAACGTCCTGACTTTC. Its translation: CASSQDQTSSGANVLTF.

J is TRBJ1-2 and V is TRBV2, with a weak D call TRBD1 (6 bases). Looked up from germline, CDR1 is SNHLY and CDR2 is FYNNEI. The CDR3 runs 13 residues. Trimming removed 10 bases from V and 2 bases from J, with 14 bases in between. The CDR3 sequence is CATRTAGNYGYTF. The CDR3 DNA follows: TGTGCCACCAGGACAGCCGGGAACTATGGCTACACCTTC.

The chain has TRBV7-3 and TRBJ1-6; D ambiguous. CDR1 is SGHTA and CDR2 is FQGTGA in the germline V gene. The CDR3 covers 14 residues. V lost 5 bases to trimming and J lost 5 bases, with 10 bases between them. This CDR3 reads CASSHTVNNSPLHF. DNA of the CDR3: TGTGCCAGCAGCCACACGGTCAATAATTCACCCCTCCACTTT.

The rearrangement uses TRBV10-3 and TRBJ2-5; D gene unclear. Germline CDR1 ENHRY, CDR2 SYGVKD. CDR3 length: 12 amino acids. V gave up 6 bases and J gave up 1 base, with 6 bases separating them. The CDR3 reads CAIRASQETQYF. The CDR3 nucleotides are TGTGCCATCAGGGCCTCCCAAGAGACCCAGTACTTC.

V usage is TRBV18 and J usage is TRBJ1-2, with D tentatively TRBD1 (6 bases). Germline CDR1 and CDR2: KGHSH and LQKENI. This CDR3 has 13 residues. Trimming left V 3 bases short and J 8 bases short, with 13 bases between. The CDR3 spells CASSPREGEGYTF. The CDR3 DNA sequence: TGTGCCAGCTCACCCCGAGAGGGGGAAGGCTACACCTTC.

This chain connects TRBV15 to TRBJ1-1, with a possible D match to TRBD1 (6 bases). The CDR3 has 17 residues. Trimming cost V 1 base and J 4 bases, with 19 bases left between them. The germline gives CDR1 LNHNV, CDR2 YYDKDF (reference sequence). In nucleotides, the CDR3 is TGTGCCACCAGCAGAGCCAAAGGGGGTAATCGTCGCACTGAAGCTTTCTTT. It codes for CATSRAKGGNRRTEAFF.

This clone has just a few counts. The CDR3 region has the DNA TGTGCCAGCAGCTTAGCAGGCTCTACCTACAATGAGCAGTTCTTC. Protein sequence: CASSLAGSTYNEQFF. The rearrangement joins TRBV7-2 to TRBJ2-1, with no clear D. From germline, CDR1 is SGHTA and CDR2 FQGNSA. V gave up 0 bases and J gave up 2 bases, with 8 bases separating them. There are 15 residues in the CDR3.

The rearrangement joins TRBV4-1 to TRBJ2-7; a weak D match, TRBD1 (6 bases). Trimming removed 5 bases at V and 3 bases at J, with 14 bases between. Germline-derived CDR1 and CDR2 are MGHRA and YSYEKL. The CDR3 spans 14 residues. The CDR3 DNA reads TGCGCCAGCAGCACGACCGGGACACACTACGAGCAGTACTTC. Its translation is CASSTTGTHYEQYF.

The genes are TRBV6-6 and TRBJ1-3; 11 bases align to TRBD1. This CDR3 is built from 14 residues. Germline loops: CDR1 MNHNY, CDR2 SVGAGI (reference sequence). V trimming: 6 bases; J trimming: 4 bases; junction bases outside the gene matches: 2. CDR3 residues: CASRRTGGGNTIYF. CDR3 DNA: TGTGCCAGCAGGAGGACAGGGGGCGGAAACACCATATATTTT.

The chain employs TRBV5-1 and TRBJ1-2, with D hard to call. Between the trimmed V and J ends, which lost 6 bases and 6 bases, there was a span of 21 bases. CDR1 SGHRS and CDR2 YFSETQ come from the germline V gene. The CDR3 has 15 amino acids. This chain's CDR3 is CASTTKVRVLHGYTF. Written as DNA, the CDR3 is TGCGCCAGCACCACCAAAGTCAGAGTCCTCCATGGCTACACCTTC.

The chain is built from TRBV4-3 and TRBJ1-2; TRBD1 might be the D (5 bases). V was pared by 0 bases and J by 4 bases, with 18 bases between. Germline V CDR1 and CDR2: LGHNA, YSLEER. This CDR3 has 17 residues. The CDR3 DNA reads TGCGCCAGCAGCCAAGATTTCGGGCAGGGTCCCGCCTATGGCTACACCTTC. Residues: CASSQDFGQGPAYGYTF.

The chain has TRBV9 and TRBJ1-5, with D perhaps TRBD1 (5 bases). Trimming removed 0 bases at V and 5 bases at J, with 9 bases between. Germline V gives CDR1 SGDLS, CDR2 YYNGEE. This CDR3 region has 14 residues. CDR3 protein: CASSVGAGDQPQHF. The DNA of the CDR3 is TGTGCCAGCAGCGTAGGCGCGGGGGATCAGCCCCAGCATTTT.

V gene TRBV18 combines with J gene TRBJ2-7; the D gene is possibly TRBD1 (6 bases). This CDR3 region has 13 residues. Deletions cut 4 bases from V and 3 bases from J, with 10 bases between. The germline V gene has CDR1 KGHSH and CDR2 LQKENI. CDR3 sequence (DNA): TGTGCCAGCTCACGACAGGACAACTACGAGCAGTACTTC. Translated, it gives CASSRQDNYEQYF. The full variable domain, in which reference TRBV18 and TRBJ2-7 provide the parts outside the CDR3, is NAGVMQNPRHLVRRRGQEARLRCSPMKGHSHVYWYRQLPEEGLKFMVYLQKENIIDESGMPKERFSAEFPKEGPSILRIQQVVRGDSAAYFCASSRQDNYEQYFGPGTRLTVT.

The chain has TRBV2 and TRBJ1-2; tentative D call: TRBD1 (5 bases). Trimming cost V 4 bases and J 4 bases, with 13 bases left between them. CDR1 is SNHLY, CDR2 FYNNEI, per germline. The CDR3 contains 14 residues. The CDR3 reads CASSGDQGAYGYTF. The CDR3, as DNA: TGTGCCAGCAGTGGAGACCAGGGCGCCTATGGCTACACCTTC.

The V and J genes are TRBV4-3 and TRBJ1-1, with D possibly being TRBD1 (5 bases). Trimming took 5 bases from V and 5 from J, leaving 21 bases between them. CDR1 is LGHNA, CDR2 YSLEER, per germline. The CDR3 spans 16 residues. The CDR3 region is CASSWGGWGDGTEAFF. CDR3 nucleotide sequence: TGCGCCAGCAGCTGGGGAGGATGGGGGGACGGGACTGAAGCTTTCTTT.

The CDR3 region is CASSHGEGMTYNEQFF. Written as DNA, the CDR3 is TGTGCCAGCAGTCACGGGGAGGGGATGACCTACAATGAGCAGTTCTTC. The chain recombines TRBV2 with TRBJ2-1; 7 bases fit TRBD2. The CDR3 consists of 16 residues. V gave up 5 bases and J gave up 2 bases; unmatched junction bases: 9. Germline-derived CDR1 and CDR2 are SNHLY and FYNNEI.

The chain couples TRBV6-6 to TRBJ2-7; D may be TRBD1 or TRBD2 (5 bases each). Deletions cut 4 bases from V and 5 bases from J, with 15 bases between. The CDR3 extends over 14 amino acids. CDR1 MNHNY and CDR2 SVGAGI come from the germline V gene (reference sequence). The CDR3 region has the DNA TGTGCCAGCAGTTGGGCAGGGAGTATCGACGAGCAGTACTTC. Its translation is CASSWAGSIDEQYF.

This clone was seen a few times. The gene calls are TRBV5-1 and TRBJ2-7, with no clear D. Looked up from germline, CDR1 is SGHRS and CDR2 is YFSETQ. Trimming took 0 bases from V and 5 from J, leaving 3 bases between them. There are 11 residues in the CDR3. The CDR3 nucleotides are TGCGCCAGCAGCTTGGAGCACGAGCAGTACTTC. It specifies CASSLEHEQYF. The variable domain in full, completed from reference TRBV5-1 and TRBJ2-7, reads KAGVTQTPRYLIKTRGQQVTLSCSPISGHRSVSWYQQTPGQGLQFLFEYFSETQRNKGNFPGRFSGRQFSNSRSEMNVSTLELGDSALYLCASSLEHEQYFGPGTRLTVT.

The V gene is TRBV28, the J gene TRBJ2-7; TRBD1 might be the D (6 bases). Germline V gene data show CDR1 as MDHEN and CDR2 as SYDVKM. The CDR3 contains 13 residues. V was clipped by 6 bases and J by 2 bases, with 11 bases between them. CDR3 in DNA: TGTGCCAGCAGGATGGACAGTCCCTACGAGCAGTACTTC. Amino acids: CASRMDSPYEQYF.